This T cell receptor (beta chain) was obtained from a study of T-cell memory formation after mild COVID-19. TCRdb fed the 5' RACE reads into MiXCR, producing one record per CDR3 protein. The profile shows around 200,000 distinct CDR3 sequences, more than 15% of them singletons. V shed 5 bases and J 0 bases; nucleotides not matched to a gene: 4. Looked up from germline, CDR1 is DFQATT and CDR2 is SNEGSKA (reference sequence). The CDR3 has 14 residues. The chain joins TRBV20-1 to TRBJ2-3, with 8 bases lining up with TRBD1. The specimen sequenced was PBMCs or a T cell subset sorted from them (not recorded which). The receptor was derived from an adult woman who had mild COVID-19 (a few samples of this study predate the infection). Cell type and time point are not known. CDR3 in DNA: TGCAGTGCTCCTACAGGGGGAAGCACAGATACGCAGTATTTT. Protein sequence: CSAPTGGSTDTQYF.